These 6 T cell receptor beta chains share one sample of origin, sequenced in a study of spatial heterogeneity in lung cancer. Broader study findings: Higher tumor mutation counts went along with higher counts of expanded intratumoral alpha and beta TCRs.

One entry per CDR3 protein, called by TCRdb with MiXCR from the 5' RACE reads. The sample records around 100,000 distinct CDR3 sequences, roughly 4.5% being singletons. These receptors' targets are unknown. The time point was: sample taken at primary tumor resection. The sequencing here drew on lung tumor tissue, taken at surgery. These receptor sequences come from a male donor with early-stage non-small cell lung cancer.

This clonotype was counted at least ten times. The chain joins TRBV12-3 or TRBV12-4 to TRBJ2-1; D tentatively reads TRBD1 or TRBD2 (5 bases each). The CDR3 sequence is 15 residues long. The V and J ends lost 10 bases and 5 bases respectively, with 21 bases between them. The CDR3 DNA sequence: TGTGCCACCACAGCAGGGATAGACGGGGACAATGAGCAGTTCTTC. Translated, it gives CATTAGIDGDNEQFF.

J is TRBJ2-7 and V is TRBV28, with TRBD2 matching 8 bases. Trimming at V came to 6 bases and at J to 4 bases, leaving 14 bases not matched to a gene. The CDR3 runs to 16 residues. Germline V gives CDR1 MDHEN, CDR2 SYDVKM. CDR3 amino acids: CASSLVLAGFGYEQYF. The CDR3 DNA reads TGTGCCAGCAGCCTGGTGTTAGCGGGATTCGGGTACGAGCAGTACTTC.

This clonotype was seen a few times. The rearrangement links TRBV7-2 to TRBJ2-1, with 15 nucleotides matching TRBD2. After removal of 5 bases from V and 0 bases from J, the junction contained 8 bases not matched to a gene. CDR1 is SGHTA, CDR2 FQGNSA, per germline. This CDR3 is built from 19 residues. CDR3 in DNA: TGTGCCAGCAGCCCACGGACTAGCGGGAGGGCCCACTCCTACAATGAGCAGTTCTTC. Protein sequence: CASSPRTSGRAHSYNEQFF.

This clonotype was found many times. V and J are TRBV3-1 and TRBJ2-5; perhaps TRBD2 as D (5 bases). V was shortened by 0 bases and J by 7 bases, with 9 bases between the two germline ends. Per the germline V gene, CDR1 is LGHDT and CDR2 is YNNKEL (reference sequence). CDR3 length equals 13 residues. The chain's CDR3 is CASSQDSARTQYF. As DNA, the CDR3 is TGTGCCAGCAGCCAAGATAGCGCGCGGACCCAGTACTTC.

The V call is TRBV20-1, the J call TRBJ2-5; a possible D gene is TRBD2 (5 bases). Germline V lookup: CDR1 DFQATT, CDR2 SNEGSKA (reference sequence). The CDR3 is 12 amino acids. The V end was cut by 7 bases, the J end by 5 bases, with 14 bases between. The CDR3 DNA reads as TGCAGTGTCAAGCAAACGGGGGAGACCCAGTACTTC. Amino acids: CSVKQTGETQYF.

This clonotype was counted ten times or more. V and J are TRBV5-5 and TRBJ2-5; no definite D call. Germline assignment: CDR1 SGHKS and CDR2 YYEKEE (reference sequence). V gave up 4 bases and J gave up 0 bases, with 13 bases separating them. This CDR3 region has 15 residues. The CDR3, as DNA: TGTGCCAGCAGCCCTAGGCCGATCAACCAAGAGACCCAGTACTTC. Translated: CASSPRPINQETQYF.